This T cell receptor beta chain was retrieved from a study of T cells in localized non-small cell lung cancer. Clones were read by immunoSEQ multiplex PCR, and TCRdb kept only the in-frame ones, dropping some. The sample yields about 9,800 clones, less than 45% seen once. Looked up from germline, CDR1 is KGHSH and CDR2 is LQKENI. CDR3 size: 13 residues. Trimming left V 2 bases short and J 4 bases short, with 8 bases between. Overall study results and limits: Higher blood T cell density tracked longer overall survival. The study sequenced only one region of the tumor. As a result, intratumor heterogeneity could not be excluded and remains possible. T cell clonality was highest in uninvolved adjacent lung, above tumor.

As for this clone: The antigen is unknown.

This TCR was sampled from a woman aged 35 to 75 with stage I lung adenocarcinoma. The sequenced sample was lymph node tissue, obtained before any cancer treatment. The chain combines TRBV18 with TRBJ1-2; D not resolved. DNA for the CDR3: TGTGCCAGCTCACCAGGCCCCCGCTATGGCTACACCTTC. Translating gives CASSPGPRYGYTF.